The 18 T cell receptor beta chains listed next were all sequenced from one sample in a study of shared clonotypes between healthy human individuals (dated by TCRdb to the early 2020s). The library relied on the immunoSEQ multiplex PCR assay. Not all clones reach the TCRdb copy of this immuneACCESS table, which keeps in-frame sequences only. Checked studies attribute under half of the gap to unresolved V genes and leave the rest unexplained. Across this sample there are 600,000 to 750,000 clones, with over 60% seen only once. 1.8% of the sample is taken by the ten largest. Sequencing used memory CD4+ T cells sorted from blood. In the paper's terms, the cell subset or site label means: CD45RA-negative fraction. These receptor sequences come from a woman in her twenties or thirties in good health.

A note on this clone: This could be a read error, since a much larger clone is one nucleotide away. V is TRBV7-9 and J is TRBJ1-5; 12 nucleotides align to TRBD1. Trimming removed 5 bases from V and 7 bases from J; junction bases left unmatched: 3. Germline lookup yields CDR1 SEHNR and CDR2 FQNEAQ (reference sequence). CDR3 length: 14 amino acids. Written as DNA, the CDR3 is TGTGCCAGCAGCCCCGGGACAGGGGGCCAGCCCCAGCATTTT. It is translated as CASSPGTGGQPQHF.

This rearrangement joins TRBV5-4 to TRBJ2-1, with 8 bases that match TRBD2. The CDR3 has 14 residues. With V trimmed by 7 bases and J by 2 bases, 5 bases remained unmatched. Per germline, CDR1 SGHNT and CDR2 YYREEE (reference sequence). CDR3 region: CASEAGGTYNEQFF. CDR3 bases: TGTGCCAGCGAGGCGGGAGGAACCTACAATGAGCAGTTCTTC. Combining the CDR3 with reference TRBV5-4 and TRBJ2-1 gives the whole variable domain ETGVTQSPTHLIKTRGQQVTLRCSSQSGHNTVSWYQQALGQGPQFIFQYYREEENGRGNFPPRFSGLQFPNYSSELNVNALELDDSALYLCASEAGGTYNEQFFGPGTRLTVL.

This chain uses TRBV7-8 with TRBJ2-1; 8 bases are a match to TRBD1. CDR3 length: 16 amino acids. The germline V gene encodes CDR1 SGHVS and CDR2 FQNEAQ. After removal of 7 bases from V and 6 bases from J, the junction contained 14 bases not matched to a gene. Written as DNA, the CDR3 is TGTGCCAGCACACTCTACCTCGGACAGGGCAGCAATGAGCAGTTCTTC. Translated: CASTLYLGQGSNEQFF.

The CDR3 DNA reads TGTGCCAGCAGTGCACAGGGGGCCGGCGACGAGCAGTACTTC. Protein sequence: CASSAQGAGDEQYF. The chain has TRBV28 and TRBJ2-7, with 9 bases lining up with TRBD1. After removal of 5 bases from V and 5 bases from J, the junction contained 7 bases not matched to a gene. CDR1 is MDHEN and CDR2 is SYDVKM in the germline V gene. This CDR3 is 14 amino acids long.

This clone turned up a few times. CDR3 in DNA: TGTGCCACCAGCAAGGGCCAGATGAACACCGGGGAGCTGTTTTTT. Amino acids: CATSKGQMNTGELFF. The rearrangement links TRBV15 to TRBJ2-2; D gene ambiguous. Looked up from germline, CDR1 is LNHNV and CDR2 is YYDKDF (reference sequence). Trimming stripped 4 bases from V and 1 base from J, with 10 bases between. The CDR3 consists of 15 residues. Combining the CDR3 with reference TRBV15 and TRBJ2-2 gives the whole variable domain DAMVIQNPRYQVTQFGKPVTLSCSQTLNHNVMYWYQQKSSQAPKLLFHYYDKDFNNEADTPDNFQSRRPNTSFCFLDIRSPGLGDTAMYLCATSKGQMNTGELFFGEGSRLTVL.

The chain uses TRBV4-1 and TRBJ2-1; TRBD1 aligns across 11 bases. V lost 3 bases to trimming and J lost 13 bases; unmatched junction nucleotides: 17. The V gene's germline CDR1 is MGHRA and CDR2 YSYEKL. The CDR3 covers 17 residues. CDR3 in DNA: TGCGCCAGCAGCCACCCCCTGAGGCGGGACAGGGGGTCGCGCCAGTTCTTC. Its protein is CASSHPLRRDRGSRQFF.

The chain joins TRBV7-3 to TRBJ2-7; D might be TRBD1 (6 bases). Trimming left V 1 base short and J 7 bases short, with 11 bases between. The germline V gene encodes CDR1 SGHTA and CDR2 FQGTGA. There are 13 residues in the CDR3. The CDR3 DNA reads as TGTGCCAGCAGCTTAAACCCCGGACAGGAGCAGTACTTC. It specifies CASSLNPGQEQYF.

The table lists this clone with a count of one. The gene calls are TRBV5-1 and TRBJ2-3; no clear D. The germline CDR1 and CDR2 sequences are SGHRS and YFSETQ. With 0 bases removed from V and 0 bases from J, the gap between germline ends came to 8 bases. The CDR3 extends over 15 amino acids. In DNA form, the CDR3 reads TGCGCCAGCAGCTTGGAGGGTGATAGCACAGATACGCAGTATTTT. As protein: CASSLEGDSTDTQYF.

The gene calls are TRBV5-4 and TRBJ2-4; D unresolved. This CDR3 is built from 15 residues. The V gene lost 8 bases and the J gene lost 0 bases, with 15 bases spanning the gap. Looked up from germline, CDR1 is SGHNT and CDR2 is YYREEE (reference sequence). The CDR3 reads CARAVQSLAKNIQYF. The CDR3 region has the DNA TGTGCCAGGGCAGTACAGAGTTTAGCCAAAAACATTCAGTACTTC.

The rearrangement uses TRBV7-6 and TRBJ2-2; TRBD1 aligns across 7 bases. Per the germline V gene, CDR1 is SGHVS and CDR2 is FNYEAQ. The CDR3 spans 15 residues. J gave up 4 bases and V 1 base, and 3 bases lay outside the gene matches. The CDR3 DNA is TGTGCCAGCAGCTTAGGGTCAGGGGGCACCGGGGAGCTGTTTTTT. It yields the protein CASSLGSGGTGELFF.

For this clone: Other DNA sequences in this specimen translate into the identical CDR3. The chain couples TRBV10-1 to TRBJ2-1; D not resolved. The CDR3 consists of 14 residues. V lost 3 bases, J lost 5 bases, and 11 bases lay in between. The germline V gene has CDR1 WNHNN and CDR2 SYGVQD (reference sequence). The CDR3 sequence is CASSDTGGNNEQFF. CDR3 DNA sequence: TGCGCCAGCAGTGATACCGGCGGTAACAATGAGCAGTTCTTC.

The chain carries TRBV27 and TRBJ2-3; D might be TRBD2 (5 bases). The germline gives CDR1 MNHEY, CDR2 SMNVEV (reference sequence). The CDR3 has 14 amino acids. The CDR3 protein is CAEEDGRNTDTQYF. Written as DNA, the CDR3 is TGTGCGGAGGAGGATGGACGTAACACAGATACGCAGTATTTT.

The V call is TRBV5-1, the J call TRBJ2-5; a possible D gene is TRBD1 (6 bases). Trimming left V 5 bases short and J 1 base short, with 9 bases between. Germline V gives CDR1 SGHRS, CDR2 YFSETQ. The CDR3 length is 13 residues. This CDR3 reads CASRRGGQETQYF. The CDR3 DNA reads as TGCGCCAGCAGAAGAGGGGGCCAAGAGACCCAGTACTTC.

V gene TRBV25-1 combines with J gene TRBJ2-3; D may be TRBD2 (6 bases). The CDR3 length is 17 residues. The germline V gene has CDR1 MGHDK and CDR2 SYGVNS. V lost 6 bases to trimming and J lost 3 bases, with 22 bases between them. CDR3 in amino acids: CASRFTGTPLETDTQYF. CDR3 in DNA: TGTGCCAGCAGATTCACCGGGACTCCCCTTGAAACAGATACGCAGTATTTT.

This chain joins TRBV4-2 and TRBJ2-1; TRBD2 matches 10 bases. Trimming removed 2 bases from V and 7 bases from J; junction bases left unmatched: 5. This CDR3 has 15 residues. Germline V gives CDR1 LGHNA, CDR2 YNFKEQ. CDR3 DNA: TGTGCCAGCAGCCAACTAGCGGGAGAGGCAAATGAGCAGTTCTTC. The encoded protein is CASSQLAGEANEQFF.

The chain uses TRBV13 and TRBJ2-3; D possibly corresponds to TRBD2 (6 bases). The CDR3 length is 15 residues. Deletions cut 6 bases from V and 2 bases from J, with 15 bases between. The V gene's germline CDR1 is PRHDT and CDR2 FYEKMQ (reference sequence). As DNA, the CDR3 is TGTGCCAGCAGGGCCGGGACTCGTTACACAGATACGCAGTATTTT. Protein product: CASRAGTRYTDTQYF.

The V gene is TRBV4-2, the J gene TRBJ2-1; 10 positions match TRBD2. The J segment lost 1 base and the V segment lost 0 bases, leaving 9 bases of the junction unmatched. CDR1 and CDR2 from the germline V gene are LGHNA and YNFKEQ. The CDR3 totals 19 residues. The DNA of the CDR3 is TGTGCCAGCAGCCAAGATCCGGCGGCTAGCGGGAGATCCTACAATGAGCAGTTCTTC. This codes for CASSQDPAASGRSYNEQFF.

This chain joins TRBV4-1 and TRBJ2-3; D gene uncertain. V was trimmed by 0 bases and J by 2 bases, leaving 9 bases between them. This CDR3 spans 15 amino acids. The germline CDR1 and CDR2 sequences are MGHRA and YSYEKL. The CDR3 DNA follows: TGCGCCAGCAGCCAAGATGTACTCATCACAGATACGCAGTATTTT. It specifies CASSQDVLITDTQYF.